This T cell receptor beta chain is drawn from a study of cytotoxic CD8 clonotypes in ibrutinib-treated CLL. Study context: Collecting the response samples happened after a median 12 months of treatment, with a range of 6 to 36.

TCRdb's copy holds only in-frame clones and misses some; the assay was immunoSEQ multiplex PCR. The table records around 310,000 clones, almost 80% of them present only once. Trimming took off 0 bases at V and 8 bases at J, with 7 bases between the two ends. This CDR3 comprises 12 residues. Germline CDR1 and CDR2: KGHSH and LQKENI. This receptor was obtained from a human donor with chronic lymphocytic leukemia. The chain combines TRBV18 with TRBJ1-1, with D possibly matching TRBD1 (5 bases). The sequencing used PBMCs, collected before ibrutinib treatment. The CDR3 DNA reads TGTGCCAGCTCACCACCGGGGGTAGAAGCTTTCTTT. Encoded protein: CASSPPGVEAFF.